Listed below are T cell receptor beta chains from one sample, sequenced in a study of beta chain features in type 1 diabetes. Sequencing used immunoSEQ multiplex PCR; TCRdb keeps in-frame clones, though not all of them. The data show 250,000 to 300,000 clones, with 8% seen just once and 0.9% to 1.2% held by the top ten. The specimen sequenced was central memory CD4+ T cells from blood. These receptors all come from a woman younger than 35 in good health. The CDR3 runs from the conserved cysteine through the conserved F or W. A D gene is named only where the DNA matches it firmly. Clone sizes are given selectively: once, few, many, or a class where the clone is expanded.

size: NA; V: TRBV7-3; J: TRBJ2-1; D: TRBD1; DNA: TGTGCCAGCAGCTACCTAGGGACAGGGAAATACAATGAGCAGTTCTTC; CDR3: CASSYLGTGKYNEQFF
size: NA; V: TRBV5-1; J: TRBJ1-4; D: NA; DNA: TGCGCCAGCAGCCGGATTGCTAATGAAAAACTGTTTTTT; CDR3: CASSRIANEKLFF
size: few; V: TRBV9; J: TRBJ1-4; D: NA; DNA: TGTGCCAGCAGCCCTACCGGCCAACGGGGTGAAAAACTGTTTTTT; CDR3: CASSPTGQRGEKLFF
size: many; V: TRBV7-3; J: TRBJ2-6; D: NA; DNA: TGTGCCAGCAGCGGGGTCTCTGGGGCCAACGTCCTGACTTTC; CDR3: CASSGVSGANVLTF
size: many; V: TRBV2; J: TRBJ2-3; D: NA; DNA: TGTGCCAGCAGTGGTGACACAGATACGCAGTATTTT; CDR3: CASSGDTDTQYF
size: NA; V: TRBV7-2; J: TRBJ1-3; D: NA; DNA: TGTGCCAGCAGCACACAGGGTAGAAACACCATATATTTT; CDR3: CASSTQGRNTIYF
size: NA; V: TRBV9; J: TRBJ2-5; D: TRBD2; DNA: TGTGCCAGCAGCGATGGACTAGCCCCGGTCACCCAGTACTTC; CDR3: CASSDGLAPVTQYF
size: few; V: TRBV30; J: TRBJ1-1; D: TRBD1; DNA: TGTGCCTGGGGAAGACAGGGGAACACTGAAGCTTTCTTT; CDR3: CAWGRQGNTEAFF
size: few; V: TRBV7-9; J: TRBJ2-2; D: NA; DNA: TGTGCCAGCAGCCCTAGGGGGACCGGATTCACCGGGGAGCTGTTTTTT; CDR3: CASSPRGTGFTGELFF
size: NA; V: TRBV6-6; J: TRBJ1-5; D: TRBD1; DNA: TGTGCCAGCAGTGAGACAGGGGGTATCAGTCAGCCCCAGCATTTT; CDR3: CASSETGGISQPQHF
size: many; V: TRBV4-3; J: TRBJ2-5; D: NA; DNA: TGCGCCAGCAGTGGCTGGGGGGGCACTAGTAGAGAGACCCAGTACTTC; CDR3: CASSGWGGTSRETQYF
size: few; V: TRBV11-3; J: TRBJ1-2; D: NA; DNA: TGTGCCAGCAGCTTAAATTCCCTAAGTGGCTACACCTTC; CDR3: CASSLNSLSGYTF
size: NA; V: TRBV20-1; J: TRBJ2-2; D: NA; DNA: TGCAGTGCTAAGATTACCGGGGAGCTGTTTTTT; CDR3: CSAKITGELFF
size: NA; V: TRBV7-2; J: TRBJ2-2; D: TRBD2; DNA: TGTGCCAGCAGTAACCCGGGAGGGGGTAGGGAGCTGTTTTTT; CDR3: CASSNPGGGRELFF
size: once; V: TRBV5-4; J: TRBJ1-6; D: NA; DNA: TGTGCCAGCAGCTTGCCCTCGGTCGGCAGAGATTCACCCCTCCACTTT; CDR3: CASSLPSVGRDSPLHF
size: few; V: TRBV11-3; J: TRBJ1-2; D: TRBD1; DNA: TGTGCCAGCAGCCACCGGGGACAGAGAAACTATGGCTACACCTTC; CDR3: CASSHRGQRNYGYTF
size: NA; V: TRBV19; J: TRBJ2-3; D: NA; DNA: TGTGCCAGTAGCACGATGGGAGTCCCAATCGCGGCGCAGTATTTT; CDR3: CASSTMGVPIAAQYF
size: many; V: TRBV2; J: TRBJ2-1; D: TRBD2; DNA: TGTGCCAGCACTAGCGGAGACTACAATGAGCAGTTCTTC; CDR3: CASTSGDYNEQFF
size: NA; V: TRBV7-2; J: TRBJ2-5; D: TRBD2; DNA: TGTGCCAGCAGCTTAGCCACCCCCCTTAGCGGGAGGCAAGAGACCCAGTACTTC; CDR3: CASSLATPLSGRQETQYF
size: few; V: TRBV5-1; J: TRBJ2-7; D: NA; DNA: TGCGCCAGCAGGCCGCAGGGGGGAAGCTCCTACGAGCAGTACTTC; CDR3: CASRPQGGSSYEQYF
size: NA; V: TRBV5-4; J: TRBJ2-5; D: TRBD2; DNA: TGTGCCAGCAGCCCCACTAGCGGGGGCTTCTCAGAGACCCAGTACTTC; CDR3: CASSPTSGGFSETQYF
size: few; V: TRBV7-2; J: TRBJ1-4; D: TRBD1; DNA: TGTGCCAGCAGCGAAAGCGGACAGGGGCTTGGCGAAAAACTGTTTTTT; CDR3: CASSESGQGLGEKLFF